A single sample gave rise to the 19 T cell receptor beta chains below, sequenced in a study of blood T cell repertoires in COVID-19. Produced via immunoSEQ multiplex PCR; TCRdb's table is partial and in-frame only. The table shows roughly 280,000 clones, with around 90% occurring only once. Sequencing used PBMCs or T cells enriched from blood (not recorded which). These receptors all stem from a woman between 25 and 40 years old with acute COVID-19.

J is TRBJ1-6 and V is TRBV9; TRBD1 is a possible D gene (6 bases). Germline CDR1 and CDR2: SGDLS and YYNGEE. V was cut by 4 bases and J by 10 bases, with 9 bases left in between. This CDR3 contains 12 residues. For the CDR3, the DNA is TGTGCCAGCAGCCTACAGGGATCACCCCTCCACTTT. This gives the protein CASSLQGSPLHF.

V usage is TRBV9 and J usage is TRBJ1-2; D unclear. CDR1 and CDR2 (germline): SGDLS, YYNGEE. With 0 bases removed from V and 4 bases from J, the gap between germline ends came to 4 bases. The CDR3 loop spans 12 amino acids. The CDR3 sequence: CASSVGSYGYTF. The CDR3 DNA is TGTGCCAGCAGCGTAGGCAGCTATGGCTACACCTTC.

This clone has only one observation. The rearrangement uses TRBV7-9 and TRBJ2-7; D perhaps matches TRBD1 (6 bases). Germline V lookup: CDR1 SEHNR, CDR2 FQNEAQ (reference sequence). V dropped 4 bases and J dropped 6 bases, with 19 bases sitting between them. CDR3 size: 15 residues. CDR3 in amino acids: CASSSVTGPVLEQYF. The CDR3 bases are TGTGCCAGCAGCTCGGTGACAGGCCCAGTTCTCGAGCAGTACTTC.

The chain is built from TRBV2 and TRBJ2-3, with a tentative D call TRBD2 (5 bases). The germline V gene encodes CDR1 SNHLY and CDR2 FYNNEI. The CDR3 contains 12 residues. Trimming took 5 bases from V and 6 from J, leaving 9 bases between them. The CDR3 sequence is CASSRGSDTQYF. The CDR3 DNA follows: TGTGCCAGCAGTAGAGGGAGTGATACGCAGTATTTT.

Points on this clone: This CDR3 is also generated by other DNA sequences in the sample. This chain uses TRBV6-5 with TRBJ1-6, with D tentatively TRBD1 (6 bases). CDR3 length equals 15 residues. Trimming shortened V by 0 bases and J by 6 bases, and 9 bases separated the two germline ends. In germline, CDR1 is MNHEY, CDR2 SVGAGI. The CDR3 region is CASSYSTGSNSPLHF. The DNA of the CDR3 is TGTGCCAGCAGTTACTCAACAGGGAGTAATTCACCCCTCCACTTT.

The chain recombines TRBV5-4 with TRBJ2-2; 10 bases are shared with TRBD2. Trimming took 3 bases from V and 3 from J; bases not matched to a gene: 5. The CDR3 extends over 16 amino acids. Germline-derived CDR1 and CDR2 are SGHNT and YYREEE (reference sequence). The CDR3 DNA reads TGTGCCAGCAGCTCAGTAGCGGGAGGCGACACCGGGGAGCTGTTTTTT. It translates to CASSSVAGGDTGELFF.

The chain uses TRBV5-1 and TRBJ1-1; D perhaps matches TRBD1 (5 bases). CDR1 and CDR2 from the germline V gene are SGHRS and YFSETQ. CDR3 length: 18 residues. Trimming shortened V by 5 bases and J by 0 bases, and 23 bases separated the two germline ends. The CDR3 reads CASSPRSTGPLMNTEAFF. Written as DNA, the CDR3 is TGCGCCAGCAGTCCCCGCTCTACAGGTCCTCTTATGAACACTGAAGCTTTCTTT.

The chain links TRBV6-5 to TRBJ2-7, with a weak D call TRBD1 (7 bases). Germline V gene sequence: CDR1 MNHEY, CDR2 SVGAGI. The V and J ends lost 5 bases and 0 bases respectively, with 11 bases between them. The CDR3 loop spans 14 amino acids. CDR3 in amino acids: CASSPGGSSYEQYF. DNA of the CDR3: TGTGCCAGCAGTCCAGGGGGGTCCTCCTACGAGCAGTACTTC.

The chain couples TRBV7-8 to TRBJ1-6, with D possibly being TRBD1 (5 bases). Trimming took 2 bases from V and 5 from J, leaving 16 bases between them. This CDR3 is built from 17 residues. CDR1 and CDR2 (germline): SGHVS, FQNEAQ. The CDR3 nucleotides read TGTGCCAGCAGCTTAAGGGGAGGGCGGTTGGATAATTCACCCCTCCACTTT. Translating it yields CASSLRGGRLDNSPLHF. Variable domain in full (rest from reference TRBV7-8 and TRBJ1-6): GAGVSQSPRYKVAKRGQDVALRCDPISGHVSLFWYQQALGQGPEFLTYFQNEAQLDKSGLPSDRFFAERPEGSVSTLKIQRTQQEDSAVYLCASSLRGGRLDNSPLHFGNGTRLTVT.

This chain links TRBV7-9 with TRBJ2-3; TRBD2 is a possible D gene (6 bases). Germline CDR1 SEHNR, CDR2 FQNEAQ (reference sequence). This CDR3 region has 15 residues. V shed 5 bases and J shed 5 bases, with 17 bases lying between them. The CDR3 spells CASSVPGISGDTQYF. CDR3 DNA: TGTGCCAGCAGCGTCCCCGGGATTAGCGGAGATACGCAGTATTTT. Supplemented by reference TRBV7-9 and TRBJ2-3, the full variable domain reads DTGVSQNPRHKITKRGQNVTFRCDPISEHNRLYWYRQTLGQGPEFLTYFQNEAQLEKSRLLSDRFSAERPKGSFSTLEIQRTEQGDSAMYLCASSVPGISGDTQYFGPGTRLTVL.

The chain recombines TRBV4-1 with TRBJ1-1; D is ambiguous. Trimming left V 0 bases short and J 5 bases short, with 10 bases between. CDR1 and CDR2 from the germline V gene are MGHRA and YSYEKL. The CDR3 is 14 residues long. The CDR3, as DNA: TGCGCCAGCAGCCAAGATGTCTTTCCGACTGAAGCTTTCTTT. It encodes CASSQDVFPTEAFF.

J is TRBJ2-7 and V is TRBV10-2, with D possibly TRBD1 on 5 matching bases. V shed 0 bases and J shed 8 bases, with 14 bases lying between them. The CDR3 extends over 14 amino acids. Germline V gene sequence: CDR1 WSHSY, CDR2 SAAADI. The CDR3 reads CASSESGRAFQQYF. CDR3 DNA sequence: TGCGCCAGCAGTGAGTCTGGCAGGGCTTTTCAGCAGTACTTC.

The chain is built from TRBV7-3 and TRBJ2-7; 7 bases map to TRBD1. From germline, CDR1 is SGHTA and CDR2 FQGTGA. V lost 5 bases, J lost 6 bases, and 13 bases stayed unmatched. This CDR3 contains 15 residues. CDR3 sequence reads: CASSPQQGSLSEQYF. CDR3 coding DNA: TGTGCCAGCAGCCCCCAACAGGGGAGCCTGAGCGAGCAGTACTTC.

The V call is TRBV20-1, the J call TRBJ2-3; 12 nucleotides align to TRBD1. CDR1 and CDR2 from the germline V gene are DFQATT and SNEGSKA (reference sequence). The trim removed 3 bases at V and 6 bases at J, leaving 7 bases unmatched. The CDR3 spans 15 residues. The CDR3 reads CSASGDRGHKDTQYF. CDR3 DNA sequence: TGCAGTGCTAGTGGGGACAGGGGGCATAAGGATACGCAGTATTTT.

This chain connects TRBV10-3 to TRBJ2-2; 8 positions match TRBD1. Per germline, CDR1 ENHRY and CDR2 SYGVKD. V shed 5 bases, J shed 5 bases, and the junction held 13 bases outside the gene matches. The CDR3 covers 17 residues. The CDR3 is CAISSAYRGDGTGELFF. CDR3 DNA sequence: TGTGCCATCAGTTCAGCCTACAGGGGGGATGGGACCGGGGAGCTGTTTTTT.

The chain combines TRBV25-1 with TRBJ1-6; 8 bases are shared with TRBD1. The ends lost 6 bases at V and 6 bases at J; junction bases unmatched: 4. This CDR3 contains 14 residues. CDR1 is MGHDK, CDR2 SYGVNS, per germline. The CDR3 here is CASSTTGVNSPLHF. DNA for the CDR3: TGTGCCAGCAGCACGACAGGGGTTAATTCACCCCTCCACTTT.

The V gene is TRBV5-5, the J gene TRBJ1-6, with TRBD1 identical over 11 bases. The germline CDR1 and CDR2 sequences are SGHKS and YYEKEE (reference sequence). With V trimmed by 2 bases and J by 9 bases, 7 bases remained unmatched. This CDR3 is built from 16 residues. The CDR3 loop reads CASSLGTGGRASPLHF. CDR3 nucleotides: TGTGCCAGCAGCTTAGGGACAGGGGGAAGGGCTTCACCCCTCCACTTT.

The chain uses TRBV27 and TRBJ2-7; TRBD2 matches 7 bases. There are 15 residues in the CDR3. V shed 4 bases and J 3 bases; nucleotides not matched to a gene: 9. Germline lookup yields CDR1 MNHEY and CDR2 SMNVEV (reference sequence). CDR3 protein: CASSSAGLLLYEQYF. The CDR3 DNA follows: TGTGCCAGCAGTTCCGCGGGACTACTCCTCTACGAGCAGTACTTC.

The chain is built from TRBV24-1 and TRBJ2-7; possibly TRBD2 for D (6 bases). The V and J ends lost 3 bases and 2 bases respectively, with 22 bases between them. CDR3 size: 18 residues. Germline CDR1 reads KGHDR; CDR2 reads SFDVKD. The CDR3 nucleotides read TGTGCCACCAGTGATCTCGTCGGTCACCCCGGGGAGGCCTACGAGCAGTACTTC. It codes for CATSDLVGHPGEAYEQYF.